The 32 T cell receptor beta chains in this list originate from one sample, sequenced in a study of T cell responses to AZD1222 COVID-19 vaccine. Produced via immunoSEQ multiplex PCR; TCRdb's table is partial and in-frame only. The sample lists 90,000 to 150,000 clones; under 95% were seen once. The source material was peripheral blood, sampled on day 0 of AZD1222 vaccination. The receptors here all came from an adult in good health.

Comments on this clone: The junction departs from the called germline gene at one end, perhaps through a read error. V usage is TRBV5-1 and J usage is TRBJ2-1; D gene uncertain. CDR3 length equals 13 residues. CDR1 SGHRS and CDR2 YFSETQ come from the germline V gene. The CDR3 protein is CASRAETYSEQFF. The DNA for the CDR3 is TGCGCCAGCAGGGCAGAAACCTACAGTGAGCAGTTCTTC.

The V gene is TRBV29-1, the J gene TRBJ2-3, with D hard to call. The CDR3 runs 12 residues. CDR1 is SQVTM and CDR2 is ANQGSEA in the germline V gene. Between the trimmed V and J ends, which lost 4 bases and 1 base, there was a span of 6 bases. The CDR3, as DNA: TGCAGCGTTGGTCGGGGCACAGATACGCAGTATTTT. Amino acid sequence: CSVGRGTDTQYF.

The CDR3 loop reads CAWSNDPGIDQPQHF. The DNA of the CDR3 is TGTGCCTGGAGTAATGACCCGGGAATCGATCAGCCCCAGCATTTT. This rearrangement joins TRBV30 to TRBJ1-5; D call uncertain. In germline, CDR1 is GTSNPN, CDR2 SVGIG (reference sequence). Trimming left V 2 bases short and J 5 bases short, with 16 bases between. The CDR3 totals 15 residues.

The genes are TRBV7-8 and TRBJ1-1; D remains ambiguous. Germline V CDR1 and CDR2: SGHVS, FQNEAQ. V lost 3 bases and J lost 1, with 6 bases in between. The CDR3 extends over 13 amino acids. The CDR3 nucleotides are TGTGCCAGCAGCTTTGAGACGAACACTGAAGCTTTCTTT. Encoded protein: CASSFETNTEAFF.

This clone was recorded only once. The chain carries TRBV2 and TRBJ1-3, with TRBD1 matching 7 bases. V lost 1 base and J lost 0; bases outside the gene matches: 9. Germline CDR1 is SNHLY and CDR2 is FYNNEI. CDR3 length: 18 amino acids. This chain's CDR3 is CASSEGAGRGHSGNTIYF. CDR3 sequence (DNA): TGTGCCAGCAGTGAAGGCGCCGGAAGGGGGCACTCTGGAAACACCATATATTTT.

The chain combines TRBV12-3 or TRBV12-4 with TRBJ2-5; no clear D gene. V was clipped by 8 bases and J by 4 bases, with 5 bases between them. CDR3 length: 10 residues. The CDR3, as DNA: TGTGCCAGCGCCCGAGAGACCCAGTACTTC. This translates into CASARETQYF.

This clone was seen once. This chain uses TRBV4-2 with TRBJ2-3; 8 bases match TRBD1. The CDR3 runs 14 residues. The germline V gene has CDR1 LGHNA and CDR2 YNFKEQ. Unmatched junction bases numbered 5, after V lost 4 bases and J lost 5 bases. The CDR3 region is CASSLGTGRDTQYF. The CDR3, as DNA: TGTGCCAGCAGCCTCGGGACAGGAAGAGATACGCAGTATTTT.

The chain combines TRBV28 with TRBJ1-1; D possibly corresponds to TRBD1 (5 bases). Germline V gene sequence: CDR1 MDHEN, CDR2 SYDVKM. The length of the CDR3 is 12 residues. V gave up 7 bases and J gave up 6 bases, with 12 bases separating them. The CDR3 sequence: CASISGGPEAFF. The CDR3 nucleotides read TGTGCCAGCATCTCCGGGGGACCTGAAGCTTTCTTT.

V is TRBV29-1 and J is TRBJ2-3, with 8 bases fitting TRBD1. Germline V CDR1 and CDR2: SQVTM, ANQGSEA. Trimming took 7 bases from V and 4 from J; bases not matched to a gene: 7. The CDR3 has 13 amino acids. The CDR3 region has the DNA TGCAGCGCGAACAGGGGGAGCGCAGATACGCAGTATTTT. This translates into CSANRGSADTQYF.

On this clone itself: One end of the junction does not line up with germline, which may come from a read error. The V gene is TRBV28, the J gene TRBJ2-7; 13 bases line up with TRBD2. Germline values: CDR1 MDHEN, CDR2 SYDVKM. The CDR3 spans 12 residues. CDR3 nucleotide sequence: TGTGCCAGCTCCGGACTAGCGGGAGTGAAACCTTTC. It codes for CASSGLAGVKPF.

V and J are TRBV27 and TRBJ1-5; D is unresolved. Deletions cut 6 bases from V and 2 bases from J, with 5 bases between. Germline CDR1 reads MNHEY; CDR2 reads SMNVEV (reference sequence). This CDR3 has 12 amino acids. The CDR3 nucleotides read TGTGCCAGCAGCCAGGGCAATCAGCCCCAGCATTTT. As protein: CASSQGNQPQHF.

The chain's CDR3 is CASRSGETNEKLFF. The CDR3 region has the DNA TGCGCCAGCAGGTCCGGGGAAACTAATGAAAAACTGTTTTTT. The chain carries TRBV5-1 and TRBJ1-4; the D is unclear. The CDR3 is 14 residues long. V dropped 5 bases and J dropped 1 base, with 9 bases sitting between them. Germline CDR1 reads SGHRS; CDR2 reads YFSETQ.

This sequence joins TRBV9 and TRBJ1-2; TRBD1 matches at 10 bases. V lost 4 bases and J lost 8; bases outside the gene matches: 11. This CDR3 comprises 15 residues. Germline V lookup: CDR1 SGDLS, CDR2 YYNGEE. This chain's CDR3 is CASSPSGTGVRGYTF. The CDR3 DNA follows: TGTGCCAGCAGCCCCTCCGGGACAGGGGTTCGCGGCTACACCTTC.

The rearrangement links TRBV7-9 to TRBJ1-3; the D is unclear. V gave up 6 bases and J gave up 7 bases, with 19 bases separating them. Germline CDR1 SEHNR, CDR2 FQNEAQ (reference sequence). The CDR3 consists of 15 residues. CDR3 DNA sequence: TGTGCCAGCAGACCGGAGGGAGGCCGGATCAACACCATATATTTT. Translated, it gives CASRPEGGRINTIYF.

This chain joins TRBV28 and TRBJ2-3; D may correspond to TRBD1 or TRBD2 (6 bases each). Germline V gives CDR1 MDHEN, CDR2 SYDVKM. The CDR3 is 13 residues long. V lost 10 bases and J lost 0, with 11 bases in between. CDR3 protein: CATGGGSTDTQYF. The CDR3 bases are TGTGCCACCGGAGGGGGGAGCACAGATACGCAGTATTTT. Complete variable domain (other parts from reference TRBV28 and TRBJ2-3): DVKVTQSSRYLVKRTGEKVFLECVQDMDHENMFWYRQDPGLGLRLIYFSYDVKMKEKGDIPEGYSVSREKKERFSLILESASTNQTSMYLCATGGGSTDTQYFGPGTRLTVL.

This clone was observed a few times. The genes are TRBV12-5 and TRBJ1-6; possibly TRBD1 for D (6 bases). The CDR3 has 13 residues. Germline assignment: CDR1 LGHNT and CDR2 FRNRAP. The ends were cut back, 3 bases at V and 7 bases at J, with 7 bases in the middle. Here the CDR3 reads CASGLGGNSPLHF. The CDR3 region has the DNA TGTGCTAGTGGTTTAGGGGGAAATTCACCCCTCCACTTT.

This chain joins TRBV5-8 and TRBJ2-7; TRBD1 agrees at 7 bases. Germline V lookup: CDR1 SGHTS, CDR2 YDEGEE. This CDR3 has 15 amino acids. V shed 1 base and J 3 bases; nucleotides not matched to a gene: 7. CDR3 sequence reads: CASSLTGDESYEQYF. The CDR3 DNA reads as TGTGCCAGCAGCTTGACAGGGGACGAAAGCTACGAGCAGTACTTC.

The chain couples TRBV13 to TRBJ2-3; 10 bases match TRBD2. Unmatched junction bases numbered 3, after V lost 5 bases and J lost 1 base. The CDR3 is 15 residues long. Germline CDR1 is PRHDT and CDR2 is FYEKMQ (reference sequence). CDR3 bases: TGTGCCAGCAGCCATGGGACTAGCGGCACAGATACGCAGTATTTT. This gives the protein CASSHGTSGTDTQYF. Combining the CDR3 with reference TRBV13 and TRBJ2-3 gives the whole variable domain AAGVIQSPRHLIKEKRETATLKCYPIPRHDTVYWYQQGPGQDPQFLISFYEKMQSDKGSIPDRFSAQQFSDYHSELNMSSLELGDSALYFCASSHGTSGTDTQYFGPGTRLTVL.

The rearrangement joins TRBV11-1 to TRBJ1-2; possibly TRBD1 for D (5 bases). The CDR3 runs 14 residues. V was shortened by 3 bases and J by 5 bases, with 13 bases between the two germline ends. Germline assignment: CDR1 SGHAT and CDR2 FQDESV (reference sequence). The CDR3, as DNA: TGTGCCAGCAGCTTTTCGGGCAGGGAGTATGGCTACACCTTC. It is translated as CASSFSGREYGYTF.

This rearrangement joins TRBV27 to TRBJ1-2; D unresolved. Trimming cost V 6 bases and J 10 bases, with 18 bases left between them. The germline V gene encodes CDR1 MNHEY and CDR2 SMNVEV (reference sequence). The CDR3 totals 13 residues. In DNA, the CDR3 is TGTGCCAGCAGCCATGGAATGTCAATAGACTACACCTTC. It is translated as CASSHGMSIDYTF.

V gene TRBV7-9 combines with J gene TRBJ1-2, with 7 bases that match TRBD1. V dropped 4 bases and J dropped 3; count of bases not matched to a gene: 11. This CDR3 region has 16 residues. Looked up from germline, CDR1 is SEHNR and CDR2 is FQNEAQ (reference sequence). The CDR3 here is CASSSIIFDRDYGYTF. The CDR3 DNA follows: TGTGCCAGCAGCTCGATCATTTTTGACAGGGACTATGGCTACACCTTC.

V is TRBV2 and J is TRBJ2-7; D is unresolved. The V end lost 5 bases, the J end lost 0 bases, and 5 bases lay between the germline ends. Germline values: CDR1 SNHLY, CDR2 FYNNEI. This CDR3 is 12 amino acids long. The CDR3 is CASSISSYEQYF. In DNA form, the CDR3 reads TGTGCCAGCAGTATAAGCTCCTACGAGCAGTACTTC.

The rearrangement links TRBV12-5 to TRBJ1-1, with D perhaps matching TRBD1 (5 bases). This CDR3 has 11 amino acids. The V end lost 5 bases, the J end lost 11 bases, and 12 bases lay between the germline ends. Germline V gene lookup returns CDR1 LGHNT and CDR2 FRNRAP. The CDR3 region has the DNA TGTGCTAGTGGTACGGAGGGGAGGGCTTTCTTT. It codes for CASGTEGRAFF.

The rearrangement links TRBV3-1 (or the pseudogene TRBV3-2) to TRBJ2-7; weak D call: TRBD1 (5 bases). Germline CDR1 and CDR2: LGHDT and YNNKEL (reference sequence). The germline V and J ends were trimmed by 1 base and 4 bases, with 11 bases remaining between them. The CDR3 loop spans 14 amino acids. In nucleotides, the CDR3 is TGTGCCAGCAGCCAAGCTGACAGCAATTACGAGCAGTACTTC. Translation: CASSQADSNYEQYF.

The chain links TRBV7-2 to TRBJ1-2, with 7 bases lining up with TRBD1. CDR3 length: 15 residues. CDR1 is SGHTA and CDR2 is FQGNSA in the germline V gene. V dropped 5 bases and J dropped 2; count of bases not matched to a gene: 8. CDR3 in DNA: TGTGCCAGCAGCCTCACCCAGACAGGGAACTATGGCTACACCTTC. Encoded protein: CASSLTQTGNYGYTF.

The genes are TRBV3-1 (or the pseudogene TRBV3-2) and TRBJ1-6; possibly TRBD1 for D (5 bases). The CDR3 is 14 amino acids. The ends were cut back, 4 bases at V and 7 bases at J, with 11 bases in the middle. Germline V gene lookup returns CDR1 LGHDT and CDR2 YNNKEL (reference sequence). The CDR3 nucleotides read TGTGCCAGCAGCCCTGGGACCCAAAATTCACCCCTCCACTTT. Its protein product is CASSPGTQNSPLHF.

This chain joins TRBV3-1 (or the pseudogene TRBV3-2) and TRBJ2-6, with D tentatively TRBD1 (6 bases). V dropped 3 bases and J dropped 0 bases, with 15 bases sitting between them. CDR3 size: 18 residues. Germline CDR1 reads LGHDT; CDR2 reads YNNKEL (reference sequence). The CDR3 DNA reads as TGTGCCAGCAGCCAGAGAGGGACACGGTACTCTGGGGCCAACGTCCTGACTTTC. Its translation: CASSQRGTRYSGANVLTF.

This rearrangement joins TRBV30 to TRBJ1-1; no definite D call. The length of the CDR3 is 12 residues. Germline CDR1 and CDR2: GTSNPN and SVGIG (reference sequence). V was cut by 0 bases and J by 11 bases, with 13 bases left in between. CDR3 DNA sequence: TGTGCCTGGAGTGTATCTTACTCGGGGGCTTTCTTT. Protein sequence: CAWSVSYSGAFF.

There are a few counts of this clone. CDR3 protein: CASNMWGDYGYTF. The CDR3 DNA sequence: TGTGCCAGTAACATGTGGGGGGACTATGGCTACACCTTC. The V and J genes are TRBV19 and TRBJ1-2, with D possibly matching TRBD1 (5 bases). CDR1 and CDR2 (germline): LNHDA, SQIVND (reference sequence). The CDR3 sequence is 13 residues long. The V end was cut by 7 bases, the J end by 3 bases, with 12 bases between.

This clone was counted once. V and J are TRBV10-1 and TRBJ2-7; no definite D call. V lost 8 bases to trimming and J lost 4 bases, with 9 bases between them. Germline V gives CDR1 WNHNN, CDR2 SYGVQD (reference sequence). The CDR3 loop spans 11 amino acids. CDR3 nucleotides: TGCGCCAGCCGAGGATGTTACGAGCAGTACTTC. As protein: CASRGCYEQYF.

The genes are TRBV5-1 and TRBJ2-3; the match to TRBD1 covers 9 bases. Germline lookup yields CDR1 SGHRS and CDR2 YFSETQ. This CDR3 is built from 14 residues. The CDR3 DNA sequence: TGCGCAGCAGCGGAACAGGGGGCGAGAGATACGCAGTATTTT. This translates into CAAAEQGARDTQYF.

This CDR3 reads CSADSGYTGELFF. The CDR3 DNA is TGCAGCGCGGATAGCGGATACACCGGGGAGCTGTTTTTT. This chain joins TRBV29-1 and TRBJ2-2; D is possibly TRBD2 (6 bases). Germline CDR1 SQVTM, CDR2 ANQGSEA. The CDR3 consists of 13 residues. Trimming shortened V by 7 bases and J by 3 bases, and 12 bases separated the two germline ends.